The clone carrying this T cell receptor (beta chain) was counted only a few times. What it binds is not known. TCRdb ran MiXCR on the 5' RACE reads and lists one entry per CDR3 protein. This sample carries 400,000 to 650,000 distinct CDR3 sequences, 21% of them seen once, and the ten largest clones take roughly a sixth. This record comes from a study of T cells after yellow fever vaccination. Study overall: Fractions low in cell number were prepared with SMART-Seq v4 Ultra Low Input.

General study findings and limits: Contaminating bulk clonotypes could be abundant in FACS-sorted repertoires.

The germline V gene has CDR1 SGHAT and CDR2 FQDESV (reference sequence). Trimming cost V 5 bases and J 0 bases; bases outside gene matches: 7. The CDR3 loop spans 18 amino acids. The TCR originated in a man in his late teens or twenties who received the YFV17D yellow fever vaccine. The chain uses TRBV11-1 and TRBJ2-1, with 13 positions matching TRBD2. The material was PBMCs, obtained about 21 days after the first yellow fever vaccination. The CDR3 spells CASSPGLAGTSSYNEQFF. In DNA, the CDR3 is TGTGCCAGCAGCCCGGGACTAGCGGGAACCAGCTCCTACAATGAGCAGTTCTTC. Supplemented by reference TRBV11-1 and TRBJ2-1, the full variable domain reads EAEVAQSPRYKITEKSQAVAFWCDPISGHATLYWYRQILGQGPELLVQFQDESVVDDSQLPKDRFSAERLKGVDSTLKIQPAELGDSAMYLCASSPGLAGTSSYNEQFFGPGTRLTVL.